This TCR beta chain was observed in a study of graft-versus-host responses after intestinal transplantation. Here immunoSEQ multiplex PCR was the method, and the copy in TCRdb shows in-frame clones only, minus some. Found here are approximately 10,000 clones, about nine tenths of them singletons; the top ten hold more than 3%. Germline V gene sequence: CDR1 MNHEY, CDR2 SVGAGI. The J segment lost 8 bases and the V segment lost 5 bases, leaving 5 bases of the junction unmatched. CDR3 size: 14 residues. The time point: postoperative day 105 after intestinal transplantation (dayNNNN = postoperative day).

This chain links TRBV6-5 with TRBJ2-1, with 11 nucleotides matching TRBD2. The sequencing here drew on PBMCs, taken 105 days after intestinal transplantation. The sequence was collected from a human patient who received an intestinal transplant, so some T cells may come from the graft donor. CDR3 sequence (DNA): TGTGCCAGCAGTCCTAGCGGGGGGTCCGATGAGCAGTTCTTC. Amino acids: CASSPSGGSDEQFF.